The rows below give T cell receptor beta chains drawn from one sample of a study of response to subunit inactivated influenza vaccine. From the RT-PCR reads, TCRdb called clonotypes with MiXCR, one entry per CDR3 protein. The sample records about 650,000 distinct CDR3 sequences, approximately 14% being singletons. This specimen was PBMCs from blood, taken around 15 days before vaccination. All receptors derive from a man aged 45-60 years who received an inactivated influenza vaccine. Both conserved end residues are part of each CDR3. A D gene is named only where the DNA matches it firmly. Clone size is not always given. Where it is, it says once, few, many or a class for expanded clones.

abundance: few
j_gene: TRBJ2-1
v_gene: TRBV15
d_gene: -
CDR3nt: TGTGCCACCGGGCGGATGAGGACCGAGTACCATGAGCAGTTCTTC
CDR3aa: CATGRMRTEYHEQFF

abundance: -
j_gene: TRBJ1-4
v_gene: TRBV30
d_gene: -
CDR3nt: TGTGCCTGGAGCAGGACAGATACTAATGAAAAACTGTTTTTT
CDR3aa: CAWSRTDTNEKLFF

abundance: few
j_gene: TRBJ1-6
v_gene: TRBV28
d_gene: -
CDR3nt: TGTGCCACCCGGGTGGGGAATAATTCACCCCTCCACTTT
CDR3aa: CATRVGNNSPLHF

abundance: -
j_gene: TRBJ2-1
v_gene: TRBV3-1
d_gene: TRBD1
CDR3nt: TGTGCCAGCAGCCTAAACCTAGGGCAGGGGGCGCGTGAGCAGTTCTTC
CDR3aa: CASSLNLGQGAREQFF

abundance: -
j_gene: TRBJ2-1
v_gene: TRBV7-2
d_gene: -
CDR3nt: TGTGCCAGCAGCTTGACAGATGCGACGGGAAATGAGCAGTTCTTC
CDR3aa: CASSLTDATGNEQFF

abundance: -
j_gene: TRBJ2-1
v_gene: TRBV14
d_gene: -
CDR3nt: TGTGCCAGCAGCCAAACGGGACTTCACTACAATGAGCAGTTCTTC
CDR3aa: CASSQTGLHYNEQFF

abundance: many
j_gene: TRBJ2-1
v_gene: TRBV24-1
d_gene: -
CDR3nt: TGTGCCACCAGTGATTTGAGTGGTCAGGGGCGGAATGAGCAGTTCTTC
CDR3aa: CATSDLSGQGRNEQFF

abundance: few
j_gene: TRBJ2-5
v_gene: TRBV28
d_gene: -
CDR3nt: TGTGCCAGCAGTTTAGGACTAACCTTTCGGGAGACCCAGTACTTC
CDR3aa: CASSLGLTFRETQYF

abundance: many
j_gene: TRBJ2-1
v_gene: TRBV20-1
d_gene: TRBD2
CDR3nt: TGCAGTGCTAGAGATTTGACTAGCGGGGTCAATGAGCAGTTCTTC
CDR3aa: CSARDLTSGVNEQFF

abundance: many
j_gene: TRBJ2-6
v_gene: TRBV20-1
d_gene: TRBD1
CDR3nt: TGCAGTGCTAGAGATCCGAAGGAGACAGGGGGACCTGGGGCCAACGTCCTGACTTTC
CDR3aa: CSARDPKETGGPGANVLTF

abundance: -
j_gene: TRBJ2-7
v_gene: TRBV5-1
d_gene: -
CDR3nt: TGCGCCAGCAGTGCCGGGAACTCCTACGAGCAGTACTTC
CDR3aa: CASSAGNSYEQYF

abundance: many
j_gene: TRBJ2-7
v_gene: TRBV5-6
d_gene: TRBD2
CDR3nt: TGTGCCAGCAGCTCGTGGGGGAGGGATTTTTACGAGCAGTACTTC
CDR3aa: CASSSWGRDFYEQYF

abundance: -
j_gene: TRBJ2-5
v_gene: TRBV5-6
d_gene: -
CDR3nt: TGTGCCAGCAGCTTGGATTACGAGACCCAGTACTTC
CDR3aa: CASSLDYETQYF

abundance: many
j_gene: TRBJ2-1
v_gene: TRBV20-1
d_gene: -
CDR3nt: TGCAGCGCCCTCGCCGAGACAGCTTACAATGAGCAGTTCTTC
CDR3aa: CSALAETAYNEQFF

abundance: few
j_gene: TRBJ2-5
v_gene: TRBV6-2/TRBV6-3
d_gene: -
CDR3nt: TGTGCCAGCAGTTATGGTGGAACCTCGGAGACCCAGTACTTC
CDR3aa: CASSYGGTSETQYF

abundance: -
j_gene: TRBJ2-6
v_gene: TRBV24-1
d_gene: -
CDR3nt: TGTGCCACCAGTGACAACCACGGGCGGACAGCCTCCTCTGGGGCCAACGTCCTGACTTTC
CDR3aa: CATSDNHGRTASSGANVLTF

abundance: -
j_gene: TRBJ2-3
v_gene: TRBV7-9
d_gene: TRBD1
CDR3nt: TGTGCCAGCAGCAGAGGGGACAGGACCACAGATACGCAGTATTTT
CDR3aa: CASSRGDRTTDTQYF

abundance: few
j_gene: TRBJ2-5
v_gene: TRBV3-1
d_gene: -
CDR3nt: TGTGCCAGCGGCGAAGCCCTCCCCCGGGGTAGGGAGACCCAGTACTTC
CDR3aa: CASGEALPRGRETQYF